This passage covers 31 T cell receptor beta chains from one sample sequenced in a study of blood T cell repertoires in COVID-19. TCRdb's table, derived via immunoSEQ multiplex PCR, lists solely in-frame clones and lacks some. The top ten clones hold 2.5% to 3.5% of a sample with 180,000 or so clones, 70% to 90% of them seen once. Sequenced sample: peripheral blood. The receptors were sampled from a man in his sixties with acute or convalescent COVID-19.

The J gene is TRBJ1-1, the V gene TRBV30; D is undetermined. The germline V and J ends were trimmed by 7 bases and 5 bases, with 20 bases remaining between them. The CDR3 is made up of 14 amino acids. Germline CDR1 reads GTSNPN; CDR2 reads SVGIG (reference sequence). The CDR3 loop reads CASGGLGAGTEAFF. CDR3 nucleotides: TGTGCCTCGGGTGGTTTGGGCGCTGGGACTGAAGCTTTCTTT.

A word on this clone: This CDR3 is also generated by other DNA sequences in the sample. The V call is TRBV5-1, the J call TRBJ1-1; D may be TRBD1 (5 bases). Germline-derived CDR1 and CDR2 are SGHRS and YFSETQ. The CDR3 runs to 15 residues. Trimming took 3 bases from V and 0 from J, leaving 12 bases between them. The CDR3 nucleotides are TGCGCCAGCAGCTCGGGCGGGACGGTGAACACTGAAGCTTTCTTT. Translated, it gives CASSSGGTVNTEAFF.

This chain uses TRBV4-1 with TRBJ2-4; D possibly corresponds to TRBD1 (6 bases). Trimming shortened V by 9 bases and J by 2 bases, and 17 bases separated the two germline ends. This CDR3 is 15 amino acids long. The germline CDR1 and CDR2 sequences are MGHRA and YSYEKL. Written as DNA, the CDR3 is TGCGCCAGGCTCCGGGACACTCAAACCAAAAACATTCAGTACTTC. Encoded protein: CARLRDTQTKNIQYF.

The CDR3 bases are TGTGCCAGCAGTCCATTGGGTAGCGGCATTATCGGGGAGCTGTTTTTT. Amino acid sequence: CASSPLGSGIIGELFF. The chain has TRBV28 and TRBJ2-2; D is perhaps TRBD2 (6 bases). The CDR3 extends over 16 amino acids. The germline gives CDR1 MDHEN, CDR2 SYDVKM. V lost 5 bases, J lost 7 bases, and 20 bases lay in between.

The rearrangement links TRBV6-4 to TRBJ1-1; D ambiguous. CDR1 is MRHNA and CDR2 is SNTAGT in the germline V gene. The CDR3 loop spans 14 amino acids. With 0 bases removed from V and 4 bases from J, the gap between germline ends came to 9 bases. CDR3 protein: CASSDSAGGTEAFF. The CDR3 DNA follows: TGTGCCAGCAGTGACTCGGCTGGTGGCACTGAAGCTTTCTTT.

For the CDR3, the DNA is TGTGCCAGCAGCTTATTTGGGCGCTACAATGAGCAGTTCTTC. Its protein product is CASSLFGRYNEQFF. V and J are TRBV7-2 and TRBJ2-1; D gene unclear. The CDR3 length is 14 residues. The germline V gene has CDR1 SGHTA and CDR2 FQGNSA. V shed 2 bases and J shed 3 bases, with 8 bases lying between them. Full variable domain (rest looked up from reference TRBV7-2 and TRBJ2-1): GAGVSQSPSNKVTEKGKDVELRCDPISGHTALYWYRQSLGQGLEFLIYFQGNSAPDKSGLPSDRFSAERTGGSVSTLTIQRTQQEDSAVYLCASSLFGRYNEQFFGPGTRLTVL.

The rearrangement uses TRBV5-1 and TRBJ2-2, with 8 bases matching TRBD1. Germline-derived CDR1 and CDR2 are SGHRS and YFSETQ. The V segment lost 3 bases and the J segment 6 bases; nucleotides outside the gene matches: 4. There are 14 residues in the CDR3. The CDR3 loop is CASSSTGEAGELFF. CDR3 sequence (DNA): TGCGCCAGCAGCTCGACAGGGGAGGCCGGGGAGCTGTTTTTT.

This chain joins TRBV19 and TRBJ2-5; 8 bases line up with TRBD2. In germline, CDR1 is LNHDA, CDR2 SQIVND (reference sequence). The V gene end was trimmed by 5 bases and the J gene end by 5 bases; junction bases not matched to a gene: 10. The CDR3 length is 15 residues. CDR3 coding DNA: TGTGCCAGTAGTCACCTAGCGGGCGCGCAGGAGACCCAGTACTTC. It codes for CASSHLAGAQETQYF. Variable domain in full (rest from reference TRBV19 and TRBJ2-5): DGGITQSPKYLFRKEGQNVTLSCEQNLNHDAMYWYRQDPGQGLRLIYYSQIVNDFQKGDIAEGYSVSREKKESFPLTVTSAQKNPTAFYLCASSHLAGAQETQYFGPGTRLLVL.

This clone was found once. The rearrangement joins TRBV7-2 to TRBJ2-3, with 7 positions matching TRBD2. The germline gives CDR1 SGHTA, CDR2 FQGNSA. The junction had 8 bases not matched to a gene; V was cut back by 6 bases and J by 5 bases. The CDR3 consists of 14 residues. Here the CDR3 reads CASRRAGVGDTQYF. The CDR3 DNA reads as TGTGCCAGCAGACGGGCGGGAGTGGGAGATACGCAGTATTTT.

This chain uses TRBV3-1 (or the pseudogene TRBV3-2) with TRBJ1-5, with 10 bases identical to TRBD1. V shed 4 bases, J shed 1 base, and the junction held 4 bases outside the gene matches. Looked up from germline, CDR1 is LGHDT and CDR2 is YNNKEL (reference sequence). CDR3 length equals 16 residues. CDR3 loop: CASSRDRGRSNQPQHF. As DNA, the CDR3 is TGTGCCAGCAGCCGAGACAGGGGGCGAAGCAATCAGCCCCAGCATTTT.

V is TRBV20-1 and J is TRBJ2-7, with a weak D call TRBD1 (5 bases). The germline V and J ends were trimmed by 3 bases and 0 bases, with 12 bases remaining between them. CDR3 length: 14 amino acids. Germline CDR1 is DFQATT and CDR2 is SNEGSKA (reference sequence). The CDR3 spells CSASQGSFSYEQYF. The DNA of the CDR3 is TGCAGTGCTAGTCAGGGATCCTTCTCCTACGAGCAGTACTTC.

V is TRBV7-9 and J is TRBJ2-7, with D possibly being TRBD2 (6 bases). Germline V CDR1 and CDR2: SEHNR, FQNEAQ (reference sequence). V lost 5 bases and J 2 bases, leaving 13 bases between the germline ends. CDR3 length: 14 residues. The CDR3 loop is CASSPMEGTYEQYF. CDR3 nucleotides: TGTGCCAGCAGCCCCATGGAGGGGACCTACGAGCAGTACTTC.

The CDR3 DNA reads TGCAGTGCAATTTCAGGCTACGAGCAGTACTTC. This codes for CSAISGYEQYF. The V gene is TRBV20-1, the J gene TRBJ2-7, with D uncertain. This CDR3 contains 11 residues. Germline V CDR1 and CDR2: DFQATT, SNEGSKA (reference sequence). The ends were cut back, 6 bases at V and 3 bases at J, with 9 bases in the middle.

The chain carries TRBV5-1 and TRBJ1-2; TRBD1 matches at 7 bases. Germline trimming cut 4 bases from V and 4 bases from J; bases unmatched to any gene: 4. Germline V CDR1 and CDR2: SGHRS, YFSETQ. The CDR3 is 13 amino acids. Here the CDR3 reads CASSRDSSYGYTF. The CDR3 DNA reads TGCGCCAGCAGCAGGGACAGTTCCTATGGCTACACCTTC.

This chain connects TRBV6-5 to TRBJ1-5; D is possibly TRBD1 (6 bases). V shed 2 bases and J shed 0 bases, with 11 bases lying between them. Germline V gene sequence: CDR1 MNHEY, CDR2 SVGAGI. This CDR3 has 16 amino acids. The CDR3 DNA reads TGTGCCAGCAGTTACGGACAGAGGAATAGCAATCAGCCCCAGCATTTT. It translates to CASSYGQRNSNQPQHF.

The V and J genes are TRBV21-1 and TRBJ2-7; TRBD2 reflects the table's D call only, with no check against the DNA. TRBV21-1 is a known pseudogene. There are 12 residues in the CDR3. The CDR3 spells CASSRWEYEQYF. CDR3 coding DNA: TGTGCCAGCAGCCGCTGGGAGTACGAGCAGTACTTC.

The CDR3 reads CASSARTVRNSPLHF. In DNA, the CDR3 is TGTGCCAGTAGTGCGAGGACAGTGAGGAATTCACCCCTCCACTTT. This sequence joins TRBV19 and TRBJ1-6, with D perhaps matching TRBD1 (6 bases). CDR1 is LNHDA, CDR2 SQIVND, per germline (reference sequence). The CDR3 has 15 residues. The ends were cut back, 5 bases at V and 7 bases at J, with 15 bases in the middle.

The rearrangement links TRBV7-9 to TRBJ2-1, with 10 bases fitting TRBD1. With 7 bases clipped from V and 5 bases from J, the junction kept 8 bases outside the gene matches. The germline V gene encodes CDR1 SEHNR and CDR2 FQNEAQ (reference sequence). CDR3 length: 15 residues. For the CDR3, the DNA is TGTGCCAGCAAACGTTCGGGACAGGGGAACAATGAGCAGTTCTTC. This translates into CASKRSGQGNNEQFF.

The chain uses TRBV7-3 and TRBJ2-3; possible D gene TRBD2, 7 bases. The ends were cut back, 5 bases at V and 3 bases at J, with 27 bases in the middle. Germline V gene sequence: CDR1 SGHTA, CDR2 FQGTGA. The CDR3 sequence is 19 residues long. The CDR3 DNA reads TGTGCCAGCAGCCAACAGGGTTTGAGAAGCGGGAAAAGAACAGATACGCAGTATTTT. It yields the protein CASSQQGLRSGKRTDTQYF.

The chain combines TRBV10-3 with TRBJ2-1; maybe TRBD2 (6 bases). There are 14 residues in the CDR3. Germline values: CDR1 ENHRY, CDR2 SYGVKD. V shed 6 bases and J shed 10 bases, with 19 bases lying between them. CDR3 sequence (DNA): TGTGCCATCAGGCGGGACCCGGAGATTGAGGAGCAGTTCTTC. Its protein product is CAIRRDPEIEEQFF.

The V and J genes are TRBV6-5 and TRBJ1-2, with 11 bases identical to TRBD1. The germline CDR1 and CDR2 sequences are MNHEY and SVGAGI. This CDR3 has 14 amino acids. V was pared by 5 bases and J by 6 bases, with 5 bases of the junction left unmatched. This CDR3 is CASSNQGQGDGYTF. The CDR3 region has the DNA TGTGCCAGCAGTAACCAGGGACAGGGGGATGGCTACACCTTC.

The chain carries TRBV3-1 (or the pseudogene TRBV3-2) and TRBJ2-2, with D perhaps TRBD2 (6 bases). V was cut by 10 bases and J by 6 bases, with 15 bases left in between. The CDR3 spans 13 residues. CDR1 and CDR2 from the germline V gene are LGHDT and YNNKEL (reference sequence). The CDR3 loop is CAKAEGIPGELFF. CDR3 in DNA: TGTGCCAAAGCGGAGGGGATCCCCGGGGAGCTGTTTTTT.

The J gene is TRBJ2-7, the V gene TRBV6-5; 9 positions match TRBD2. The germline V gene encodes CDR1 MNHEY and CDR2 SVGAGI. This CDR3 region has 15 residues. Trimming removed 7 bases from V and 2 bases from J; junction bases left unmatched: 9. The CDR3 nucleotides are TGTGCCAGCATCGAGCTAGCGGGACGGGCCTACGAGCAGTACTTC. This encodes CASIELAGRAYEQYF.

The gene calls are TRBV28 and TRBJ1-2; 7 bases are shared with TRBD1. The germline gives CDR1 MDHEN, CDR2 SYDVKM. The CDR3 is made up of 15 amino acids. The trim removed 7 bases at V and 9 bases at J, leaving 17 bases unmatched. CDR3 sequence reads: CASTSTGVSSWRYTF. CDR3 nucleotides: TGTGCCAGCACCTCAACAGGGGTGTCTAGCTGGCGCTACACCTTC.

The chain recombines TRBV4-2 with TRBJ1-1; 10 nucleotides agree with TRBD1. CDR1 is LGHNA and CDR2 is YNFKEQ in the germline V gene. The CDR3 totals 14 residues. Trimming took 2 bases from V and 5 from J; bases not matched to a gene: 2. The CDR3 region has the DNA TGTGCCAGCAGCCAAAGGACAGGGGGGACTGAAGCTTTCTTT. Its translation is CASSQRTGGTEAFF.

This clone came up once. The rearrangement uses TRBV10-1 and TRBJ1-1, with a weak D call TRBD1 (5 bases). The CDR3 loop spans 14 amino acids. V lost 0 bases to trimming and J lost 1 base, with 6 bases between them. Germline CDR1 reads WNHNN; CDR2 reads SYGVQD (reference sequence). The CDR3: CASSESQGNTEAFF. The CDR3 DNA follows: TGCGCCAGCAGTGAGTCTCAGGGGAACACTGAAGCTTTCTTT.

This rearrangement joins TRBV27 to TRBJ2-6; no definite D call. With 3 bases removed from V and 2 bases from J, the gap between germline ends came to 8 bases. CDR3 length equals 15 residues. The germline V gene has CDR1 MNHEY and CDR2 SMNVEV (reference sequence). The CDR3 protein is CASSFQFPGANVLTF. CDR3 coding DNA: TGTGCCAGCAGTTTTCAGTTCCCTGGGGCCAACGTCCTGACTTTC. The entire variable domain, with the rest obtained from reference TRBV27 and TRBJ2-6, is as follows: EAQVTQNPRYLITVTGKKLTVTCSQNMNHEYMSWYRQDPGLGLRQIYYSMNVEVTDKGDVPEGYKVSRKEKRNFPLILESPSPNQTSLYFCASSFQFPGANVLTFGAGSRLTVL.

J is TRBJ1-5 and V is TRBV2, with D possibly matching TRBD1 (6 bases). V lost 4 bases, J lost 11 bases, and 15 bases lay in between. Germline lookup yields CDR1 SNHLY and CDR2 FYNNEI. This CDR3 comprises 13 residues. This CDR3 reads CASSGDQGSAQHF. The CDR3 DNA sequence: TGTGCCAGCAGTGGCGACCAGGGGTCGGCCCAGCATTTT.

The CDR3 region is CASSYSAQGAGNTIYF. The CDR3 region has the DNA TGTGCCAGCAGTTACTCCGCCCAGGGGGCTGGAAACACCATATATTTT. The chain is built from TRBV6-6 and TRBJ1-3, with TRBD1 identical over 7 bases. This CDR3 contains 16 residues. Germline V CDR1 and CDR2: MNHNY, SVGAGI (reference sequence). V gave up 0 bases and J gave up 2 bases; unmatched junction bases: 4.

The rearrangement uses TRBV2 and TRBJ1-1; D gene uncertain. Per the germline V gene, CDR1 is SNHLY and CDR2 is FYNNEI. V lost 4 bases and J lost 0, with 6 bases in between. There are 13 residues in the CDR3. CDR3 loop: CASSANLNTEAFF. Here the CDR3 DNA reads TGTGCCAGCAGTGCTAACCTGAACACTGAAGCTTTCTTT.

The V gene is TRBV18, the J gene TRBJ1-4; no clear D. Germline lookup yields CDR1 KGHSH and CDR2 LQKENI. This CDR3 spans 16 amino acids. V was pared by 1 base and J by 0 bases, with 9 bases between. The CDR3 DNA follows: TGTGCCAGCTCACCACTTGGGCTTGCAACTAATGAAAAACTGTTTTTT. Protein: CASSPLGLATNEKLFF.